In this sample, the clone carrying this T cell receptor (beta chain) turned up many times. Its cognate antigen is unknown. This sample is part of a study of T cells in Graves' hyperthyroidism and ophthalmopathy. Whole-study context: Blood was drawn when the patient was first diagnosed and still untreated.

It was RNA transcripts that yielded the amplified TCR beta CDR3 regions. The TCR CDR3 was amplified in a first-round RT-PCR using the HTBI primer set. MiXCR was run by TCRdb on the multiplex PCR reads, yielding one entry per CDR3 protein. The sample holds around 440,000 distinct CDR3 sequences, roughly 14% seen once. The hyperthyroidism patients had all been newly diagnosed, and their disease duration was under 2 months. Their ages ranged from 18 to 65 years. Study-wide findings and caveats: Model-based prediction identified ophthalmopathy a median roughly 6.1 months prior to its onset.

The germline V gene has CDR1 SGHRS and CDR2 YFSETQ. V was shortened by 3 bases and J by 0 bases, with 19 bases between the two germline ends. The CDR3 is 17 residues long. The sample consisted of blood. The receptor's source is a woman younger than 35 with Graves' hyperthyroidism. The chain couples TRBV5-1 to TRBJ2-7, with D perhaps TRBD1 (7 bases). CDR3 residues: CASSWGATGQSSYEQYF. Here the CDR3 DNA reads TGCGCCAGCAGCTGGGGGGCGACAGGGCAAAGCTCCTACGAGCAGTACTTC. The full variable domain, rest sourced from reference TRBV5-1 and TRBJ2-7, is KAGVTQTPRYLIKTRGQQVTLSCSPISGHRSVSWYQQTPGQGLQFLFEYFSETQRNKGNFPGRFSGRQFSNSRSEMNVSTLELGDSALYLCASSWGATGQSSYEQYFGPGTRLTVT.